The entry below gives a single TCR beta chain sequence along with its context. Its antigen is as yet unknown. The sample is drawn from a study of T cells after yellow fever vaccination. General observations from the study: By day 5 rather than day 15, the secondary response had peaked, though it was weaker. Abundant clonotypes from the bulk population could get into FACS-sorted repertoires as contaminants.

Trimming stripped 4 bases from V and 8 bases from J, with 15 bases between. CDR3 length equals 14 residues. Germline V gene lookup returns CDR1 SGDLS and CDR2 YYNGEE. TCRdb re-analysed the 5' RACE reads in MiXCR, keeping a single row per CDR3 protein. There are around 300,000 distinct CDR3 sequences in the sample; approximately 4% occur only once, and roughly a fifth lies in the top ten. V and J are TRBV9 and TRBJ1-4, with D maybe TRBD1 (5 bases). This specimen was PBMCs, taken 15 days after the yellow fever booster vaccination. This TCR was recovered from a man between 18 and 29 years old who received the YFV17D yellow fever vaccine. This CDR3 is CASSPDGHREKLFF. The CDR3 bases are TGTGCCAGCAGCCCCGATGGACACAGAGAAAAACTGTTTTTT.